This TCR beta chain originates from a study of T cell responses to AZD1222 COVID-19 vaccine. Regarding this clone: The antigen is undetermined.

Some clones are missing from TCRdb's copy, which holds only in-frame ones; the method was immunoSEQ multiplex PCR. The table shows roughly 150,000 clones, with more than 75% occurring only once. Study-wide results and caveats: Baseline seropositivity characterized only six AZD1222 recipients. The sample set comprised mostly white British donors with more females, and clonal diversity was possibly underestimated. Repertoire collection took place solely once the T cell response had peaked.

The V gene's germline CDR1 is MGHRA and CDR2 YSYEKL. V lost 4 bases, J lost 2 bases, and 10 bases lay in between. The CDR3 is 14 residues long. This sequence originates from an adult who received the AZD1222 COVID-19 vaccine. Here the sequenced sample was peripheral blood, taken 28 days after the second AZD1222 dose. The V call is TRBV4-1, the J call TRBJ2-3, with D perhaps TRBD2 (6 bases). The CDR3 is CASSLGRSTDTQYF. CDR3 DNA: TGCGCCAGCAGCCTCGGGAGATCCACAGATACGCAGTATTTT.